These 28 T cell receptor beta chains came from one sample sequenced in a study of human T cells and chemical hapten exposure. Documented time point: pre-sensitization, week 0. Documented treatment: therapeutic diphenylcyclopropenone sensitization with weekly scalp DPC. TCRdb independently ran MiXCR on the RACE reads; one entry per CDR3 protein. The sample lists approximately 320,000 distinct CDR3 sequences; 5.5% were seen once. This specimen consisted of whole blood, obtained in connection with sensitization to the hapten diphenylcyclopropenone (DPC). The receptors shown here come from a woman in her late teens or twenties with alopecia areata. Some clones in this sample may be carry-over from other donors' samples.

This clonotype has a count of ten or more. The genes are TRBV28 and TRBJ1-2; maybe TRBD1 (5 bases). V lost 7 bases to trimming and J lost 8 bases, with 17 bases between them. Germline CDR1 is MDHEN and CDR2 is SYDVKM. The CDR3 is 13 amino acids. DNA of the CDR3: TGTGCCAGCATAAGGGGAAGCTATGGGGGCTACACCTTC. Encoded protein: CASIRGSYGGYTF.

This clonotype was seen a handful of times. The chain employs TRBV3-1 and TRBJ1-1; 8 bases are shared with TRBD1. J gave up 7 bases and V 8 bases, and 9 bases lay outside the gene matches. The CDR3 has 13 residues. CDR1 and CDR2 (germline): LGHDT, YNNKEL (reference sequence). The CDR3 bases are TGTGCCAGCGCCATGGGACAGGCGATTGAAGCTTTCTTT. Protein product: CASAMGQAIEAFF.

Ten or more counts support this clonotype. CDR3 nucleotides: TGCAGTGCTAGATACCCGGCCGGGAACTTCTACGAGCAGTACTTC. Its translation is CSARYPAGNFYEQYF. This chain links TRBV20-1 with TRBJ2-7; D perhaps matches TRBD2 (5 bases). This CDR3 comprises 15 residues. Trimming pared 2 bases from V and 3 bases from J, leaving 17 bases between. CDR1 is DFQATT, CDR2 SNEGSKA, per germline (reference sequence).

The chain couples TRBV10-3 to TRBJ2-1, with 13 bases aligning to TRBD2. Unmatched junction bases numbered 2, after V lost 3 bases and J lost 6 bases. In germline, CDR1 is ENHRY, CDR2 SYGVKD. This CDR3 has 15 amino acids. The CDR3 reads CAISETSGGANEQFF. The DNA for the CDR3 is TGTGCCATCAGTGAAACTAGCGGGGGGGCCAATGAGCAGTTCTTC.

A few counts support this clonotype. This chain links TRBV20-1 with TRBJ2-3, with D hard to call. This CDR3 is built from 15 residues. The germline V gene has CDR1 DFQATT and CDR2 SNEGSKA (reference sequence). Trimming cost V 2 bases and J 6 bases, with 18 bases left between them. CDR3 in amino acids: CSARPLASAVDTQYF. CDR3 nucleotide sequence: TGCAGTGCTAGACCTCTGGCCTCCGCTGTTGATACGCAGTATTTT.

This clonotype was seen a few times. The CDR3 protein is CASSPYPGQASNYGYTF. CDR3 coding DNA: TGTGCCAGCAGCCCCTACCCCGGACAGGCCTCTAACTATGGCTACACCTTC. The chain combines TRBV7-2 with TRBJ1-2; TRBD1 matches 7 bases. With 5 bases clipped from V and 0 bases from J, the junction kept 12 bases outside the gene matches. Germline lookup yields CDR1 SGHTA and CDR2 FQGNSA. The CDR3 extends over 17 amino acids.

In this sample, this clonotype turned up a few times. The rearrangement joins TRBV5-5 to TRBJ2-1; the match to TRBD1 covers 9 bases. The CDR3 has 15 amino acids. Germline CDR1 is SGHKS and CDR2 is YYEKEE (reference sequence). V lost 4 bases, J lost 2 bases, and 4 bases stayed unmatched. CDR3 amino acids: CASSRDRATYNEQFF. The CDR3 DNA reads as TGTGCCAGCAGCCGGGACAGGGCCACCTACAATGAGCAGTTCTTC.

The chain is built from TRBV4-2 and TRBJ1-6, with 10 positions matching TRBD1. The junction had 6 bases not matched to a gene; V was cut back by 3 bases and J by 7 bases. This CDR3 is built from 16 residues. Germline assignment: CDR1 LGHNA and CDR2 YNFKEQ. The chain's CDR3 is CASSQTPGQGNSPLHF. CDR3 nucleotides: TGTGCCAGCAGCCAGACACCGGGACAGGGGAATTCACCCCTCCACTTT.

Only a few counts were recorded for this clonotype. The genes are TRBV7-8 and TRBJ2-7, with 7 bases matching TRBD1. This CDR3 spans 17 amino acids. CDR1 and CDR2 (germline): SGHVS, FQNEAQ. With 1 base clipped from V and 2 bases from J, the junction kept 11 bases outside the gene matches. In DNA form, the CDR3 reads TGTGCCAGCAGCTTAGAGGGCCGGGACAGCTTTACCTACGAGCAGTACTTC. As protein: CASSLEGRDSFTYEQYF.

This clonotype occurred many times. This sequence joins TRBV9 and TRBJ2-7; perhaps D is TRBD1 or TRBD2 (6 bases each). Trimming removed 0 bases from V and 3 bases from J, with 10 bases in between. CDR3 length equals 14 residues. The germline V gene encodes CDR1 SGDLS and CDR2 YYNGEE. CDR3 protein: CASSVDGGRYEQYF. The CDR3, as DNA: TGTGCCAGCAGCGTAGACGGGGGCCGCTACGAGCAGTACTTC.

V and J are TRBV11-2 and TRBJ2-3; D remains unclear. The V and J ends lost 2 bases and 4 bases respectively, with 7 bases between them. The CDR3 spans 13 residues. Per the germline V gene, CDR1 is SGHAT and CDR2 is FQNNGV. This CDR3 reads CASSLTFPDTQYF. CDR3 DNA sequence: TGTGCCAGCAGCTTAACCTTTCCAGATACGCAGTATTTT.

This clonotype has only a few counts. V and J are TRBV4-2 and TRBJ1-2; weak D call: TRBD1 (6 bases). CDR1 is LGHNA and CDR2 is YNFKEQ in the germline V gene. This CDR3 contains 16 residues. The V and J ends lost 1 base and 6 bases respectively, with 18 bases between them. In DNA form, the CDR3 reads TGTGCCAGCAGCCAAGCTTTTCAGGGGCGCGTTAATGGCTACACCTTC. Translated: CASSQAFQGRVNGYTF.

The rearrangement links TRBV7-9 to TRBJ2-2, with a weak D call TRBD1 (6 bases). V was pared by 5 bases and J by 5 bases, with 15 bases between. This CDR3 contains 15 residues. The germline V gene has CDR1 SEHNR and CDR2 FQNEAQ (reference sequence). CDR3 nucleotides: TGTGCCAGCAGCCTAGGGGACATGTCAACCGGGGAGCTGTTTTTT. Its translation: CASSLGDMSTGELFF.

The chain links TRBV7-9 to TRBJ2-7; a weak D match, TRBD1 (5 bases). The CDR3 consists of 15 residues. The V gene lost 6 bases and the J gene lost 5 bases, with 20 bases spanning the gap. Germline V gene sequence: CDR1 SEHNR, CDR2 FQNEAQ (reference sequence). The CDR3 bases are TGTGCCAGCAGTTCAAAGGTGCAGGGATTTAACGAGCAGTACTTC. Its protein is CASSSKVQGFNEQYF.

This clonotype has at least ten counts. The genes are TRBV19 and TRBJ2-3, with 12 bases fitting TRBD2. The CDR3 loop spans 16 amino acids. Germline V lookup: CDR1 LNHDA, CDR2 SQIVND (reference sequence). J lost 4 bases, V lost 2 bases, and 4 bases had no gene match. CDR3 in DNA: TGTGCCAGTAGTATAAAGGGGACTAGCGGGTCAGATACGCAGTATTTT. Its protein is CASSIKGTSGSDTQYF.

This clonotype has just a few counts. For the CDR3, the DNA is TGTGCCAGCAGTTACGATCTTACCGGGGGGGGCAGACAGATCCCCCTTAATACGCAGTATTTT. Protein product: CASSYDLTGGGRQIPLNTQYF. This chain connects TRBV6-2 or TRBV6-3 to TRBJ2-3; TRBD2 agrees at 8 bases. Germline V gives CDR1 MNHEY, CDR2 SVGEGT. The CDR3 is 21 residues long. V lost 2 bases to trimming and J lost 7 bases; unmatched junction nucleotides: 26.

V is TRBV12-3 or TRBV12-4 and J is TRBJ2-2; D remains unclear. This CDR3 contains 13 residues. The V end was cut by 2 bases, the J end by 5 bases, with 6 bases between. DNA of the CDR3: TGTGCCAGCAGTTTACAGGAGACCGGGGAGCTGTTTTTT. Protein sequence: CASSLQETGELFF.

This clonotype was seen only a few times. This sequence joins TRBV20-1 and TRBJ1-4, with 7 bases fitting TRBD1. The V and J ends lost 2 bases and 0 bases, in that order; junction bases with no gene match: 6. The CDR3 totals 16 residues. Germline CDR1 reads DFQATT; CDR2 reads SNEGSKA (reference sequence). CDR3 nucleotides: TGCAGTGCTAGATCGGCCAGGGGGTCAACTAATGAAAAACTGTTTTTT. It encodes CSARSARGSTNEKLFF.

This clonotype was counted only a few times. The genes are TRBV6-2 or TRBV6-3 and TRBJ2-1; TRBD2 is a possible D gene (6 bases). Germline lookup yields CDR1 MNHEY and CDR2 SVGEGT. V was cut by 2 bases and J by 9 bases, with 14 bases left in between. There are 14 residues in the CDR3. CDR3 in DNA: TGTGCCAGCAGTTACCCGACTAGAGGAGGTGAGCAGTTCTTC. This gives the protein CASSYPTRGGEQFF.

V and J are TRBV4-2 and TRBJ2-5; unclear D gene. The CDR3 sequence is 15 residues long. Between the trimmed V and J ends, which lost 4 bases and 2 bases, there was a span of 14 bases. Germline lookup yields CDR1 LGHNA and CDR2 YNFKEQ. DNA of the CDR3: TGTGCCAGCAGCCCTCTCAGGACGAATCAAGAGACCCAGTACTTC. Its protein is CASSPLRTNQETQYF.

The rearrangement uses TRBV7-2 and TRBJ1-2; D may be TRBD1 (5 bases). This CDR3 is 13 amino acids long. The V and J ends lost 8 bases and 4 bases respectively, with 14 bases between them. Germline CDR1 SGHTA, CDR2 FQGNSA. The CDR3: CASGVGTAYGYTF. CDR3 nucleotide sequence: TGTGCCAGCGGGGTCGGGACGGCCTATGGCTACACCTTC. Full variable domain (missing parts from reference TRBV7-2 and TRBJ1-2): GAGVSQSPSNKVTEKGKDVELRCDPISGHTALYWYRQSLGQGLEFLIYFQGNSAPDKSGLPSDRFSAERTGGSVSTLTIQRTQQEDSAVYLCASGVGTAYGYTFGSGTRLTVV.

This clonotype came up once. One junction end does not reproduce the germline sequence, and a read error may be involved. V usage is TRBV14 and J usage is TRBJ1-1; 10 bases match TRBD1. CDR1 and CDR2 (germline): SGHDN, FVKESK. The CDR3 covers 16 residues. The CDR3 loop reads CASSQGQGWGNAEAFF. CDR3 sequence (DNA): TGTGCCAGCAGCCAGGGACAGGGGTGGGGGAACGCTGAAGCTTTCTTT.

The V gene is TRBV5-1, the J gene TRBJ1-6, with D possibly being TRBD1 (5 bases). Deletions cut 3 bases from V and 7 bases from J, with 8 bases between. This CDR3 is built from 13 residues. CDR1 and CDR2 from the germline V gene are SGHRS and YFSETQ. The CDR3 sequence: CASSSRDNSPLHF. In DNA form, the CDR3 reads TGCGCCAGCAGCTCCCGGGACAATTCACCCCTCCACTTT.

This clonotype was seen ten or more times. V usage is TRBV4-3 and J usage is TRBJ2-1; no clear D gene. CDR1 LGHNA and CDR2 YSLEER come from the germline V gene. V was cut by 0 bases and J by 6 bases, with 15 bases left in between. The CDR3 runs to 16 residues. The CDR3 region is CASSQDFGIARNEQFF. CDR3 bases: TGCGCCAGCAGCCAAGACTTTGGGATCGCTCGCAATGAGCAGTTCTTC.

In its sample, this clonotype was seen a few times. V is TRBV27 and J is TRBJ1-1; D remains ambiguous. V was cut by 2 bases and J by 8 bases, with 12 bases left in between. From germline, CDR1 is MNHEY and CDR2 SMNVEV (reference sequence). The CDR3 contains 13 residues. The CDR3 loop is CASSLRPGSEAFF. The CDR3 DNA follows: TGTGCCAGCAGTTTACGTCCGGGGTCGGAAGCTTTCTTT.

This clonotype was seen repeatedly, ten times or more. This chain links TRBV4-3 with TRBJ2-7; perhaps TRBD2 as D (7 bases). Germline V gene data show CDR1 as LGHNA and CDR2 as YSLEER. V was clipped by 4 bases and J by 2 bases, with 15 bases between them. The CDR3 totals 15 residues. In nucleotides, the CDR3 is TGCGCCAGCAGCCCTGAGGGGGGGGTACCCTACGAGCAGTACTTC. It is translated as CASSPEGGVPYEQYF.

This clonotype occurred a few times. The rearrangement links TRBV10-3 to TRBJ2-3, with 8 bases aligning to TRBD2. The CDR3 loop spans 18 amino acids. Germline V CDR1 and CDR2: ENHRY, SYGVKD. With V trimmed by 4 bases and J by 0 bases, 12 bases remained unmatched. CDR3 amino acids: CAISAELAEHQSTDTQYF. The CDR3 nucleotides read TGTGCCATCAGTGCGGAACTAGCGGAACACCAAAGCACAGATACGCAGTATTTT.

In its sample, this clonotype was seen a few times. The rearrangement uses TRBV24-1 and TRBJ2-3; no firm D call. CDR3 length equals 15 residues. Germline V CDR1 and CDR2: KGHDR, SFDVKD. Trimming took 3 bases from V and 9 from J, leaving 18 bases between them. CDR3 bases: TGTGCCACCAGTGATCTTAAGGACGGTCAAAGAACGCAGTATTTT. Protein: CATSDLKDGQRTQYF.